The 24 T cell receptor beta chains given below trace back to one sample, sequenced in a study of T-cell memory formation after mild COVID-19. TCRdb reprocessed the 5' RACE reads with MiXCR, giving one entry per CDR3 protein. Of approximately 440,000 distinct CDR3 sequences in the sample, 20% were seen once. Sample: PBMCs or a T cell subset sorted from them (not recorded which). These receptors all stem from an adult woman who had mild COVID-19 (a few samples of this study predate the infection). Cell type and time point are not known.

CDR3 loop: CASSQEYPNSNQPQHF. In DNA, the CDR3 is TGCGCCAGCAGCCAAGAGTATCCAAATAGCAATCAGCCCCAGCATTTT. The chain joins TRBV4-3 to TRBJ1-5; D unresolved. The CDR3 runs to 16 residues. V gave up 0 bases and J gave up 0 bases, with 9 bases separating them. Germline V lookup: CDR1 LGHNA, CDR2 YSLEER.

The chain employs TRBV4-2 and TRBJ1-1, with TRBD1 matching 8 bases. The CDR3 is 16 residues long. From germline, CDR1 is LGHNA and CDR2 YNFKEQ. Trimming cost V 3 bases and J 6 bases; bases outside gene matches: 12. CDR3 protein: CASSHGQGEPVAEAFF. The DNA of the CDR3 is TGTGCCAGCAGCCATGGACAGGGAGAACCGGTCGCTGAAGCTTTCTTT.

This clonotype appeared a few times. V and J are TRBV3-1 and TRBJ2-7, with 7 bases matching TRBD2. V shed 0 bases and J 8 bases; nucleotides not matched to a gene: 4. Germline V lookup: CDR1 LGHDT, CDR2 YNNKEL (reference sequence). The length of the CDR3 is 13 residues. Here the CDR3 reads CASSQDFGGKQYF. DNA of the CDR3: TGTGCCAGCAGCCAAGATTTCGGGGGGAAGCAGTACTTC.

The chain uses TRBV6-6 and TRBJ2-6; D not resolved. The CDR3 loop spans 15 amino acids. The ends were cut back, 5 bases at V and 0 bases at J, with 8 bases in the middle. Germline loops: CDR1 MNHNY, CDR2 SVGAGI (reference sequence). CDR3 sequence reads: CASSPQISGANVLTF. CDR3 bases: TGTGCCAGCAGTCCGCAGATCTCTGGGGCCAACGTCCTGACTTTC.

This clonotype was recorded a few times. The chain joins TRBV18 to TRBJ2-7; no reliable D call. The CDR3 is 15 amino acids. V lost 0 bases to trimming and J lost 2 bases, with 11 bases between them. From germline, CDR1 is KGHSH and CDR2 LQKENI. CDR3 sequence: CASSPPVTSTYEQYF. CDR3 coding DNA: TGTGCCAGCTCACCACCCGTGACGTCTACCTACGAGCAGTACTTC.

This clonotype has a handful of counts. The chain is built from TRBV15 and TRBJ2-3, with unresolved D. This CDR3 is built from 11 residues. Trimming cost V 8 bases and J 1 base, with 4 bases left between them. Germline lookup yields CDR1 LNHNV and CDR2 YYDKDF (reference sequence). The CDR3 DNA reads TGTGCCACCGGTGGCACAGATACGCAGTATTTT. Encoded protein: CATGGTDTQYF.

The V call is TRBV20-1, the J call TRBJ2-7; D is perhaps TRBD1 (5 bases). This CDR3 has 12 amino acids. Germline CDR1 is DFQATT and CDR2 is SNEGSKA (reference sequence). Trimming took 2 bases from V and 6 from J, leaving 11 bases between them. CDR3 nucleotides: TGCAGTGCTAGAACCAGGGCCGGCGAGCAGTACTTC. Translating it yields CSARTRAGEQYF.

The J gene is TRBJ2-3, the V gene TRBV24-1; D unresolved. Trimming took 0 bases from V and 2 from J, leaving 11 bases between them. The germline V gene has CDR1 KGHDR and CDR2 SFDVKD. The CDR3 covers 16 residues. The CDR3 loop reads CATSDLAGSNTDTQYF. The CDR3 nucleotides read TGTGCCACCAGTGATTTGGCTGGCAGTAACACAGATACGCAGTATTTT.

The chain links TRBV12-3 or TRBV12-4 to TRBJ2-1; D unresolved. Trimming left V 3 bases short and J 8 bases short, with 8 bases between. CDR3 length: 12 amino acids. The CDR3 region has the DNA TGTGCCAGCAGTTTCTCAGGTTATGAGCAGTTCTTC. Translation gives CASSFSGYEQFF.

A few counts support this clonotype. The genes are TRBV25-1 and TRBJ1-4; 7 bases match TRBD1. CDR3 size: 18 residues. Germline V gives CDR1 MGHDK, CDR2 SYGVNS. The V gene end was trimmed by 1 base and the J gene end by 4 bases; junction bases not matched to a gene: 12. CDR3 sequence (DNA): TGTGCCAGCAGTGAATTTACCCGGGACAGCTTTTTTAATGAAAAACTGTTTTTT. This sequence encodes CASSEFTRDSFFNEKLFF. The variable domain in full, with the rest retrieved from reference TRBV25-1 and TRBJ1-4, is EADIYQTPRYLVIGTGKKITLECSQTMGHDKMYWYQQDPGMELHLIHYSYGVNSTEKGDLSSESTVSRIRTEHFPLTLESARPSHTSQYLCASSEFTRDSFFNEKLFFGSGTQLSVL.

Regarding this clonotype: A much more abundant neighbour one base away suggests this may be a read error. The CDR3 bases are TGTGACAGCAGCGCCCGGACAGGACTCGACTCAGCTTTCTTT. Amino acids: CDSSARTGLDSAFF. The chain carries TRBV9 and TRBJ1-1, with 7 bases identical to TRBD1. The CDR3 totals 14 residues. Germline values: CDR1 SGDLS, CDR2 YYNGEE.

The rearrangement uses TRBV30 and TRBJ2-5; D might be TRBD1 (5 bases). The CDR3 length is 13 residues. V gave up 1 base and J gave up 4 bases, with 10 bases separating them. Germline-derived CDR1 and CDR2 are GTSNPN and SVGIG (reference sequence). Written as DNA, the CDR3 is TGTGCCTGGAGTGGACAGTCGCGAGAGACCCAGTACTTC. This encodes CAWSGQSRETQYF.

This clonotype was seen more than once but under ten times. The genes are TRBV7-8 and TRBJ1-5, with no clear D. V dropped 8 bases and J dropped 9 bases, with 14 bases sitting between them. The CDR3 loop spans 12 amino acids. Germline V gene lookup returns CDR1 SGHVS and CDR2 FQNEAQ. CDR3 nucleotides: TGTGCCAGCGGCGACTTCACCGGGCCCCAGCATTTT. Translated, it gives CASGDFTGPQHF.

This clonotype occurred a few times. The J gene is TRBJ2-2, the V gene TRBV4-3; 11 bases line up with TRBD2. The CDR3 has 18 amino acids. Trimming took 3 bases from V and 6 from J; bases not matched to a gene: 12. Per germline, CDR1 LGHNA and CDR2 YSLEER. This CDR3 is CASSHQALAGVIAGELFF. The CDR3 DNA sequence: TGCGCCAGCAGCCACCAAGCACTAGCGGGAGTGATAGCCGGGGAGCTGTTTTTT.

This clonotype was observed a few times. V gene TRBV7-9 combines with J gene TRBJ2-7, with TRBD2 matching over 8 bases. Germline CDR1 SEHNR, CDR2 FQNEAQ (reference sequence). This CDR3 spans 14 amino acids. J lost 3 bases, V lost 5 bases, and 6 bases had no gene match. DNA of the CDR3: TGTGCCAGCAGCCCCCCAGCGGGAGACTACGAGCAGTACTTC. It is translated as CASSPPAGDYEQYF.

Of note for this clonotype: No conserved phenylalanine or tryptophan is present at the end of the CDR3, so a read error is the likely explanation. This CDR3 reads CSVAGTGNFATNEKLFL. Here the CDR3 DNA reads TGCAGCGTTGCCGGGACAGGGAATTTTGCAACTAATGAAAAACTGTTTCTT. V usage is TRBV29-1 and J usage is TRBJ1-4, with TRBD1 matching 9 bases. This CDR3 region has 17 residues. V trimming: 4 bases; J trimming: 0 bases; junction bases outside the gene matches: 9. Germline CDR1 is SQVTM and CDR2 is ANQGSEA.

This chain links TRBV9 with TRBJ2-1, with 12 bases identical to TRBD2. This CDR3 has 15 amino acids. V dropped 0 bases and J dropped 9; count of bases not matched to a gene: 4. In germline, CDR1 is SGDLS, CDR2 YYNGEE. The CDR3 here is CASSVASGGATEQFF. The CDR3 coding sequence is TGTGCCAGCAGCGTAGCTAGCGGGGGGGCTACTGAGCAGTTCTTC.

The chain joins TRBV9 to TRBJ2-2; 7 bases map to TRBD1. CDR1 SGDLS and CDR2 YYNGEE come from the germline V gene. V lost 4 bases and J lost 0; bases outside the gene matches: 9. This CDR3 is built from 17 residues. This CDR3 is CASSPEWDSPNTGELFF. Written as DNA, the CDR3 is TGTGCCAGCAGCCCAGAATGGGACAGTCCGAACACCGGGGAGCTGTTTTTT.

The chain carries TRBV15 and TRBJ2-3, with 11 bases that match TRBD2. V lost 3 bases to trimming and J lost 1 base; unmatched junction nucleotides: 15. Per the germline V gene, CDR1 is LNHNV and CDR2 is YYDKDF (reference sequence). The CDR3 runs to 20 residues. The CDR3 DNA reads as TGTGCCACCAGCAGGAGACTAGCGGGATCACAACTTTTCGGCACAGATACGCAGTATTTT. It yields the protein CATSRRLAGSQLFGTDTQYF.

This clonotype appeared a few times. The chain links TRBV7-9 to TRBJ2-1, with 12 bases aligning to TRBD1. The CDR3 is made up of 15 amino acids. With 3 bases clipped from V and 9 bases from J, the junction kept 6 bases outside the gene matches. CDR1 is SEHNR and CDR2 is FQNEAQ in the germline V gene (reference sequence). The CDR3 sequence is CASSFGDRGPGEQFF. The CDR3 coding sequence is TGTGCCAGCAGCTTTGGGGACAGGGGGCCCGGTGAGCAGTTCTTC.

V is TRBV30 and J is TRBJ2-7; no firm D call. The germline V gene has CDR1 GTSNPN and CDR2 SVGIG (reference sequence). Trimming removed 1 base at V and 0 bases at J, with 19 bases between. The CDR3 runs 17 residues. The CDR3 DNA sequence: TGTGCCTGGAGTGCGTACTCACGGACCGTTAACTCCTACGAGCAGTACTTC. It translates to CAWSAYSRTVNSYEQYF.

This clonotype has more than one count but fewer than ten. This chain connects TRBV29-1 to TRBJ2-3; 7 bases agree with TRBD1. Germline trimming cut 1 base from V and 5 bases from J; bases unmatched to any gene: 6. The germline gives CDR1 SQVTM, CDR2 ANQGSEA. CDR3 length: 14 residues. This chain's CDR3 is CSVEVGTGVDTQYF. CDR3 coding DNA: TGCAGCGTTGAAGTAGGCACAGGGGTAGATACGCAGTATTTT.

V usage is TRBV7-2 and J usage is TRBJ2-3; perhaps TRBD2 as D (6 bases). Germline CDR1 and CDR2: SGHTA and FQGNSA. V was trimmed by 1 base and J by 2 bases, leaving 10 bases between them. The CDR3 consists of 15 residues. This CDR3 is CASSLGSGYTDTQYF. The CDR3, as DNA: TGTGCCAGCAGCTTAGGTAGCGGATACACAGATACGCAGTATTTT.

The rearrangement uses TRBV6-2 or TRBV6-3 and TRBJ2-7; 13 nucleotides line up with TRBD2. CDR1 MNHEY and CDR2 SVGEGT come from the germline V gene. CDR3 length: 15 amino acids. Trimming took 8 bases from V and 5 from J; bases not matched to a gene: 9. The CDR3 protein is CASSQGLAGSDEQYF. The DNA for the CDR3 is TGTGCCAGCTCCCAGGGACTAGCGGGAAGCGACGAGCAGTACTTC.